Below are 6 T cell receptor beta chains sequenced from a single sample in a study of cytomegalovirus exposure and HLA in healthy donors. The study ran its PCR with 60 Vbeta and 13 Jbeta primers. TCRdb's copy holds only in-frame clones and misses some; the assay was immunoSEQ multiplex PCR. The table lists approximately 150,000 clones, approximately 80% of them singletons, with under 5% in the top ten. The sample comprised PBMCs. These receptors originate from a man aged 40-50 years in good health and CMV-seronegative.

The V and J genes are TRBV9 and TRBJ2-5, with TRBD1 matching 7 bases. With V trimmed by 2 bases and J by 5 bases, 3 bases remained unmatched. CDR1 is SGDLS, CDR2 YYNGEE, per germline. The CDR3 totals 13 residues. The CDR3 reads CASSVGQTETQYF. DNA for the CDR3: TGTGCCAGCAGCGTGGGACAGACGGAGACCCAGTACTTC.

The V gene is TRBV10-3, the J gene TRBJ2-3; D gene uncertain. The CDR3 length is 13 residues. Germline V gene sequence: CDR1 ENHRY, CDR2 SYGVKD. V was shortened by 4 bases and J by 4 bases, with 9 bases between the two germline ends. The CDR3 nucleotides read TGTGCCATCAGTGGCGTGCCTCCAGATACGCAGTATTTT. Translating it yields CAISGVPPDTQYF.

The rearrangement links TRBV19 to TRBJ2-2, with 7 bases that match TRBD1. The V gene's germline CDR1 is LNHDA and CDR2 SQIVND (reference sequence). The CDR3 loop spans 16 amino acids. V was clipped by 4 bases and J by 0 bases; unmatched bases: 5. The CDR3 sequence: CASSNPGQSNTGELFF. In DNA, the CDR3 is TGTGCCAGTAGTAACCCGGGACAGTCGAACACCGGGGAGCTGTTTTTT.

This chain links TRBV30 with TRBJ1-6, with 7 bases that match TRBD1. CDR3 length: 16 residues. The V gene end was trimmed by 2 bases and the J gene end by 7 bases; junction bases not matched to a gene: 11. The germline gives CDR1 GTSNPN, CDR2 SVGIG (reference sequence). In nucleotides, the CDR3 is TGTGCCTGGAGTTATCGGGTTGGGACAGACAATTCACCCCTCCACTTT. It translates to CAWSYRVGTDNSPLHF.

This clone showed up many times. The sample has other DNA sequences that encode this CDR3 too. The chain recombines TRBV10-3 with TRBJ2-3; TRBD2 aligns across 7 bases. J lost 1 base, V lost 2 bases, and 3 bases had no gene match. Germline loops: CDR1 ENHRY, CDR2 SYGVKD. The CDR3 consists of 15 residues. The CDR3 nucleotides are TGTGCCATCAGTGAGGGACGGGGGGGCACAGATACGCAGTATTTT. Translated, it gives CAISEGRGGTDTQYF.

The gene calls are TRBV9 and TRBJ2-3, with D possibly TRBD1 on 5 matching bases. V was clipped by 0 bases and J by 8 bases, with 10 bases between them. The CDR3 totals 13 residues. Germline CDR1 SGDLS, CDR2 YYNGEE. The CDR3 DNA sequence: TGTGCCAGCAGCGTAGAGGGGCCCGGTACGCAGTATTTT. Amino acids: CASSVEGPGTQYF.